This entry lists 14 T cell receptor beta chains sequenced from one sample in a study of blood T cell repertoires in COVID-19. Clones were read by immunoSEQ multiplex PCR, and TCRdb kept only the in-frame ones, dropping some. Of 250,000 to 350,000 clones detected, around 85% appear once; the ten largest clones hold around 2.1%. The sample was peripheral blood. The receptors stem from a woman in her twenties or thirties who had recovered from COVID-19.

The V and J genes are TRBV6-5 and TRBJ2-1; 13 bases fit TRBD2. After removal of 0 bases from V and 10 bases from J, the junction contained 6 bases not matched to a gene. Germline loops: CDR1 MNHEY, CDR2 SVGAGI. The CDR3 consists of 16 residues. CDR3 protein: CASSYSWTSGSGEQFF. CDR3 DNA sequence: TGTGCCAGCAGTTACTCTTGGACTAGCGGGAGTGGAGAGCAGTTCTTC.

The chain recombines TRBV27 with TRBJ1-3, with 7 bases that match TRBD1. This CDR3 has 15 residues. In germline, CDR1 is MNHEY, CDR2 SMNVEV (reference sequence). V lost 6 bases to trimming and J lost 0 bases; unmatched junction nucleotides: 5. The CDR3 sequence is CASSQGVSSGNTIYF. The DNA of the CDR3 is TGTGCCAGCAGCCAGGGGGTAAGCTCTGGAAACACCATATATTTT.

The chain employs TRBV9 and TRBJ2-1; D is unresolved. This CDR3 is built from 18 residues. Germline V CDR1 and CDR2: SGDLS, YYNGEE. V was trimmed by 1 base and J by 6 bases, leaving 23 bases between them. The CDR3 is CASSVSPSEQRVVNEQFF. DNA for the CDR3: TGTGCCAGCAGCGTATCTCCCTCGGAGCAGCGCGTCGTCAATGAGCAGTTCTTC.

V gene TRBV30 combines with J gene TRBJ1-4; 7 bases are shared with TRBD1. In germline, CDR1 is GTSNPN, CDR2 SVGIG (reference sequence). Trimming at V came to 3 bases and at J to 7 bases, leaving 8 bases not matched to a gene. The CDR3 has 14 residues. CDR3 in DNA: TGTGCCTGGAGCGGAGGTCAGGGGGGTGAAAAACTGTTTTTT. This encodes CAWSGGQGGEKLFF.

This clone was picked up a small number of times. The V and J genes are TRBV6-5 and TRBJ2-7; 7 nucleotides line up with TRBD1. The CDR3 is 15 residues long. Trimming removed 7 bases from V and 6 bases from J; junction bases left unmatched: 15. Looked up from germline, CDR1 is MNHEY and CDR2 is SVGAGI. The CDR3 nucleotides read TGTGCCAGCACGGAGGACACCGTGCCAGGGGGCGAGCAGTACTTC. Translation gives CASTEDTVPGGEQYF.

V and J are TRBV5-1 and TRBJ1-2, with D tentatively TRBD1 (5 bases). Germline CDR1 SGHRS, CDR2 YFSETQ. This CDR3 has 13 residues. Deletions cut 3 bases from V and 2 bases from J, with 8 bases between. The CDR3 DNA follows: TGCGCCAGCAGCTCCGACAGCAACTATGGCTACACCTTC. Protein: CASSSDSNYGYTF.

The chain couples TRBV2 to TRBJ2-3; D perhaps matches TRBD1 (5 bases). The CDR3 is 14 residues long. Germline-derived CDR1 and CDR2 are SNHLY and FYNNEI. V lost 1 base and J lost 0, with 5 bases in between. In DNA form, the CDR3 reads TGTGCCAGCAGTGAAGACAGGAGCACAGATACGCAGTATTTT. Translation: CASSEDRSTDTQYF.

The chain has TRBV2 and TRBJ2-7; tentatively, D is TRBD1 (6 bases). The ends were cut back, 8 bases at V and 13 bases at J, with 27 bases in the middle. Germline values: CDR1 SNHLY, CDR2 FYNNEI. This CDR3 is built from 14 residues. The CDR3 spells CASALQGRSRTPYF. The CDR3 coding sequence is TGTGCCAGCGCACTACAGGGACGCAGTAGGACCCCTTACTTC.

V usage is TRBV5-5 and J usage is TRBJ2-7, with D possibly being TRBD2 (5 bases). The CDR3 extends over 13 amino acids. CDR1 and CDR2 (germline): SGHKS, YYEKEE (reference sequence). Trimming took 0 bases from V and 5 from J, leaving 9 bases between them. CDR3 nucleotide sequence: TGTGCCAGCAGCTTGGGAGGGTTGAACGAGCAGTACTTC. Amino acids: CASSLGGLNEQYF.

Regarding this clone: Within the sample, other DNA sequences also encode this same CDR3. The chain combines TRBV11-2 with TRBJ2-7, with 9 bases identical to TRBD1. V gave up 3 bases and J gave up 4 bases; unmatched junction bases: 4. This CDR3 spans 14 amino acids. CDR1 and CDR2 from the germline V gene are SGHAT and FQNNGV. The CDR3 reads CASSLGQGGYEQYF. The CDR3 bases are TGTGCCAGCAGCTTGGGACAGGGTGGGTACGAGCAGTACTTC.

V gene TRBV5-5 combines with J gene TRBJ1-1, with D possibly matching TRBD1 (6 bases). CDR1 is SGHKS and CDR2 is YYEKEE in the germline V gene (reference sequence). Trimming removed 4 bases from V and 3 bases from J, with 16 bases in between. This CDR3 spans 15 amino acids. CDR3 sequence (DNA): TGTGCCAGCAGCCCTGGGGGGGCGGCGTACACTGAAGCTTTCTTT. Translation gives CASSPGGAAYTEAFF.

This chain links TRBV28 with TRBJ2-3, with D possibly matching TRBD2 (6 bases). Germline CDR1 is MDHEN and CDR2 is SYDVKM. The CDR3 is 18 amino acids. Trimming took off 0 bases at V and 2 bases at J, with 18 bases between the two ends. The DNA for the CDR3 is TGTGCCAGCAGTTTATGGACCTTCGGGGACTCAATCACAGATACGCAGTATTTT. Protein product: CASSLWTFGDSITDTQYF.

This clone was seen a handful of times. The gene calls are TRBV6-5 and TRBJ1-4; TRBD1 is a possible D gene (6 bases). The CDR3 is 14 residues long. Trimming took off 5 bases at V and 7 bases at J, with 14 bases between the two ends. CDR1 and CDR2 from the germline V gene are MNHEY and SVGAGI. In DNA, the CDR3 is TGTGCCAGCAGTCAATCAGGGGTGGGTGAAAAACTGTTTTTT. This encodes CASSQSGVGEKLFF.

This clone has a single count. The V call is TRBV7-9, the J call TRBJ1-1, with D possibly matching TRBD1 (6 bases). CDR3 size: 15 residues. Trimming shortened V by 5 bases and J by 2 bases, and 15 bases separated the two germline ends. CDR1 and CDR2 from the germline V gene are SEHNR and FQNEAQ (reference sequence). The CDR3: CASSPSDRHNTEAFF. The CDR3 region has the DNA TGTGCCAGCAGCCCATCAGACAGGCACAACACTGAAGCTTTCTTT.